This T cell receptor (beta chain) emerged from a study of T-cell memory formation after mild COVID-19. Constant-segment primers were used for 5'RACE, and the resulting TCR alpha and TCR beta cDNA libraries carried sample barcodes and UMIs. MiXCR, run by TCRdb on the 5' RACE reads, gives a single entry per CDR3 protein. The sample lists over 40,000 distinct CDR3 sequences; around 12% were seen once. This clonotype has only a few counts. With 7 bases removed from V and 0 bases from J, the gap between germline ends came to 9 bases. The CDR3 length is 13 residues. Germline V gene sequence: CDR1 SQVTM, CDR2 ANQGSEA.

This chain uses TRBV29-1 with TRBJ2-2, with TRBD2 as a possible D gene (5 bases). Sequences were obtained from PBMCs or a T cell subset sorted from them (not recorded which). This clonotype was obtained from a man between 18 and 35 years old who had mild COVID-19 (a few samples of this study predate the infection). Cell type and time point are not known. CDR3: CSGGQPNTGELFF. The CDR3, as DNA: TGCAGCGGAGGGCAGCCGAACACCGGGGAGCTGTTTTTT.